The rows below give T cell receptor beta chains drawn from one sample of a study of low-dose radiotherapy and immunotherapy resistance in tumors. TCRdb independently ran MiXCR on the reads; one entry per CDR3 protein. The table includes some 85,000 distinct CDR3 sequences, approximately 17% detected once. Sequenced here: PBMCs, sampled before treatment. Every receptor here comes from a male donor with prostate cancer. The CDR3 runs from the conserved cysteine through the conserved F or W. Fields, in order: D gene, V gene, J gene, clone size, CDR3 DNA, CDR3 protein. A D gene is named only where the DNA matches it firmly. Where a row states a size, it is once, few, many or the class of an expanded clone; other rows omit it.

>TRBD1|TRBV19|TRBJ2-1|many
TGTGCCAGTAGGGAACAGGGGTACAATGAGCAGTTCTTC
CASREQGYNEQFF
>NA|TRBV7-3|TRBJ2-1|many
TGTGCCAGCAGCTGGGCCGGGGCCCCTGGGGTTGAGCAGTTCTTC
CASSWAGAPGVEQFF
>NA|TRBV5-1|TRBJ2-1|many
TGCGCCAGCAGCGCCGGGACTTCCATCTCCTACAATGAGCAGTTCTTC
CASSAGTSISYNEQFF
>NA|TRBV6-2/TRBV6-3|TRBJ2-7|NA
TGTGCCAGCACCGCCTCGCGCGGCGAGCAGTACTTC
CASTASRGEQYF
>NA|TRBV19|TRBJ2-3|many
TGCGCCAGCAGTAAACTGGGCACAGATACGCAGTATTTT
CASSKLGTDTQYF
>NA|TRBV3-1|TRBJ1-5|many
TGTGCCAGCAGCCAAGATTTGAGGGGCAATCAGCCCCAGCATTTT
CASSQDLRGNQPQHF
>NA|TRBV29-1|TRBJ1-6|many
TGCAGCGTGACGATGGGCGACTCCTATAATTCACCCCTCCACTTT
CSVTMGDSYNSPLHF
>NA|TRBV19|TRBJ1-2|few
TGTGCCAGTAGTATGCCTCGAGCAAACTATGGCTACACCTTC
CASSMPRANYGYTF
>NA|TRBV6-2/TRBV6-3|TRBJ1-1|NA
TGTGCCAGCAGTTACGTGAGAAAAACTGAAGCTTTCTTT
CASSYVRKTEAFF
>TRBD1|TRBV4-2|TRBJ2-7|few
TGTGCCAGCAGCCAAGGACAGGGAACCTACGAGCAGTACTTC
CASSQGQGTYEQYF
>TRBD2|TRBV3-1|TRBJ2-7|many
TGTGCCAGCACCCCGGGAGGCTACGAGCAGTACTTC
CASTPGGYEQYF
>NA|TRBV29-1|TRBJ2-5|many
TGCAGCGTTTCAGTTAATGGAGAGACCCAGTACTTC
CSVSVNGETQYF
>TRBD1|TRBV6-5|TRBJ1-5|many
TGTGCCAGCAGTTTACAGTCGCAGGGGGCTCGTCAGCCCCAGCATTTT
CASSLQSQGARQPQHF
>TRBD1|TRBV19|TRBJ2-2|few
TGTGCCAGTAGTATCGGGACAGTCGGTCTCACCGGGGAGCTGTTTTTT
CASSIGTVGLTGELFF
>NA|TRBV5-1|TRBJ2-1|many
TGTGCCAGCAGCTTTAGCCCAGCGGCCTACAATGAGCAGTTCTTC
CASSFSPAAYNEQFF
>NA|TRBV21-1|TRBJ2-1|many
TGTGCCAGCAGCAAAGAGGGGGACCCGGTTCTAGCGGGATTAGGGCCTCAGCAGTTCTTC
CASSKEGDPVLAGLGPQQFF
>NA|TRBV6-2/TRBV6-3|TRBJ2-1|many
TGTGCCAGCAGTTACTCGAGAGTCTACAATGAGCAGTTCTTC
CASSYSRVYNEQFF
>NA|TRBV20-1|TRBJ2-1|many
TGCAGTGCTAGAGATCCTGGGGGAAGGAAGTCCTACAATGAGCAGTTCTTC
CSARDPGGRKSYNEQFF
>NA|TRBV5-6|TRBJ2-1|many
TGTGCCAGCAGCTTCTTTAAGGGGGACTACTCCTACAATGAGCAGTTCTTC
CASSFFKGDYSYNEQFF
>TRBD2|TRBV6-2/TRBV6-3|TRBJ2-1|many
TGTGCCAGCAGTTCGACTAGCGGGGGAAACAATGAGCAGTTCTTC
CASSSTSGGNNEQFF
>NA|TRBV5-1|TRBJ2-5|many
TGCGCCAGCAGCTTGGACCACGGCCGCCAAGAGACCCAGTACTTC
CASSLDHGRQETQYF
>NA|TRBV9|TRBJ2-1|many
TGTGCCAGCAGCGGTCACAGGGCGCTTTACAATGAGCAGTTCTTC
CASSGHRALYNEQFF
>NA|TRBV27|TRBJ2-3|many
TGTGCCAGCAGTTTAGCCCCAGCGCGGGATACGCAGTATTTT
CASSLAPARDTQYF
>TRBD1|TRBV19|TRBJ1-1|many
TGTGCCAGTAGTATTAGGACAGGGGGCCTGAACACTGAAGCTTTCTTT
CASSIRTGGLNTEAFF
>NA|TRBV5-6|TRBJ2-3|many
TGTGCCAGCAGCTTAGCCCAAGAAACAGATACGCAGTATTTT
CASSLAQETDTQYF
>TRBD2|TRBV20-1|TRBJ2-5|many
TGCAGTGCTAGCGAAGGAGCGGGGAGGGTCGAGACCCAGTACTTC
CSASEGAGRVETQYF
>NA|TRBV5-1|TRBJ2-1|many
TGTGCCAGCGCCAGGGGCAATGAGCAGTTCTTC
CASARGNEQFF
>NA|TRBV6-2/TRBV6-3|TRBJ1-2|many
TGTGCCAGCAGTGCCCCATGGGCCGGCTACACCTTC
CASSAPWAGYTF
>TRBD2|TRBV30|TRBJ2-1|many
TGTGCCTGGAGTGTACTGTCTAGCGGGACTTCCAATGAGCAGTTCTTC
CAWSVLSSGTSNEQFF
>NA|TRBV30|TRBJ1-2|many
TGTGCCTCAAACCGGAAACAAAACTATGGCTACACCTTC
CASNRKQNYGYTF
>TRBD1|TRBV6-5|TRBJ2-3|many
TGTGCCACCGCGGGACAGGGGATGCAGGATACGCAGTATTTT
CATAGQGMQDTQYF
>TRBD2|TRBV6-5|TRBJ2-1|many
TGTGCCAGCAGTAAAAGACTAGCGGGGTCCTACAATGAGCAGTTCTTC
CASSKRLAGSYNEQFF
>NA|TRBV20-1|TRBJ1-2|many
TGCAGTGCTAGATTGAGGGATTTTGGCGAAAACTATGGCTACACCTTC
CSARLRDFGENYGYTF
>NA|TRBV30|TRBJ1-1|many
TGTGCCTTCGATGCTTCAGGACAGACGAACACTGAAGCTTTCTTT
CAFDASGQTNTEAFF
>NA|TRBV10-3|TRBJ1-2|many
TGTGCCATCAGGACCGGACGGGATGGAATGGGAGGCGGCTACACCTTC
CAIRTGRDGMGGGYTF